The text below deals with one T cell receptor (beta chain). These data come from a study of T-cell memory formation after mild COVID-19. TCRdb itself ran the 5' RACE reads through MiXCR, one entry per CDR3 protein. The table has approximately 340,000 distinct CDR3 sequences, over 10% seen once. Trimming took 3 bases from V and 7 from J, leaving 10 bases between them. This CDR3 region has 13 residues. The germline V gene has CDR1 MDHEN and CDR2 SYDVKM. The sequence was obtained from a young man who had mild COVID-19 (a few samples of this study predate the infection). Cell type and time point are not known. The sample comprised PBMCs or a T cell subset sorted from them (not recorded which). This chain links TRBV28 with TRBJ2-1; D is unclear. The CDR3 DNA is TGTGCCAGCAGTTTCTGGTCCGGGAATGAGCAGTTCTTC. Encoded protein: CASSFWSGNEQFF.